This T cell receptor (beta chain) appears in the sequencing data of a study of blood T cell repertoires in COVID-19. For the study at large: Researchers got acute and convalescent COVID-19 samples from the United States, Italy and Spain. Nucleic acid was either cDNA or gDNA, and it came from T cells, B-cell-depleted T cells, or PBMCs.

Authors' analysis steps: Amplified reference gene primers provided the basis for estimating nucleated cell counts. Clones were read by immunoSEQ multiplex PCR, and TCRdb kept only the in-frame ones, dropping some. That table supplies the V and J calls and clone size; D and trimming were determined from the DNA. The data hold roughly 330,000 clones, with roughly 83% observed a single time. CDR1 is LGHDT, CDR2 YNNKEL, per germline (reference sequence). Deletions cut 1 base from V and 12 bases from J, with 13 bases between. This CDR3 contains 13 residues. The source of this sequence is a woman in her 50s with acute or convalescent COVID-19. Sequenced: peripheral blood. The chain joins TRBV3-1 (or the pseudogene TRBV3-2) to TRBJ1-5, with D perhaps matching TRBD1 (5 bases). This CDR3 reads CASSQVLRGHQHF. For the CDR3, the DNA is TGTGCCAGCAGCCAAGTCCTCCGCGGACACCAGCATTTT.